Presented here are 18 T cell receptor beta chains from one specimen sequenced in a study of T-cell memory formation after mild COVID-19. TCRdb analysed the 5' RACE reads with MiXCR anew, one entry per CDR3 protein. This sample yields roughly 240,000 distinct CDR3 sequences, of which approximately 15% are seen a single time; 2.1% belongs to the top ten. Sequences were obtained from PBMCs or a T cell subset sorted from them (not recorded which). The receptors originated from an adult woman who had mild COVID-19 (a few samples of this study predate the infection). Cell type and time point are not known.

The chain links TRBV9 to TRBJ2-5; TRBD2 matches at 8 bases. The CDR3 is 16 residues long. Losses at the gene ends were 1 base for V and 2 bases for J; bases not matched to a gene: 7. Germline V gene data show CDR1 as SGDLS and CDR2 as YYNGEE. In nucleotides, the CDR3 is TGTGCCAGCAGCGTAAACGCGGGAGGTGCTCAAGAGACCCAGTACTTC. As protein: CASSVNAGGAQETQYF.

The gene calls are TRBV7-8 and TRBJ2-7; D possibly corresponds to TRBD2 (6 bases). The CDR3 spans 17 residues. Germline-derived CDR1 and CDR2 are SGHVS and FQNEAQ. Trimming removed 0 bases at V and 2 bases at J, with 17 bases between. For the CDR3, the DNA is TGTGCCAGCAGCTTAGCAAAGAGGTCGGGGGTCCCCTACGAGCAGTACTTC. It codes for CASSLAKRSGVPYEQYF.

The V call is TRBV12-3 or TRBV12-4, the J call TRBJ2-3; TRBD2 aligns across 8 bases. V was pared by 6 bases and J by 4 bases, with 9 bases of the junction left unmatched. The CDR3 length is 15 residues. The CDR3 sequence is CASSPGGVGADTQYF. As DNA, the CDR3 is TGTGCCAGCAGCCCGGGGGGGGTCGGAGCAGATACGCAGTATTTT.

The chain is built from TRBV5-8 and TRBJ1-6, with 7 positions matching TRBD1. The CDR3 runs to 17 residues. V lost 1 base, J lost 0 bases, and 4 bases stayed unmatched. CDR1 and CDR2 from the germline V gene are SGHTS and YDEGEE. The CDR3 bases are TGTGCCAGCAGCTTGCTGACAGGGAGCTCCTATAATTCACCCCTCCACTTT. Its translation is CASSLLTGSSYNSPLHF.

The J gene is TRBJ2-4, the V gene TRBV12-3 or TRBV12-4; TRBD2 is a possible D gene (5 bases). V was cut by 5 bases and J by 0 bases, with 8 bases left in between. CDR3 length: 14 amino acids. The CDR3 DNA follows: TGTGCCAGCAGTGGCGGGTTAGCCAAAAACATTCAGTACTTC. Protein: CASSGGLAKNIQYF.

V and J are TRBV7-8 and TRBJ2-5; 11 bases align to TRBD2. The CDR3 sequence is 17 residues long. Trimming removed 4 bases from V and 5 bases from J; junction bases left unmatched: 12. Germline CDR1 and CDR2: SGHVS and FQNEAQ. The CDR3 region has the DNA TGTGCCAGCAGCTCCCAGCTGACTAGCGGGGTTGGGGAGACCCAGTACTTC. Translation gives CASSSQLTSGVGETQYF.

CDR3 residues: CASSFSGSGNTIYF. The CDR3 nucleotides read TGTGCCAGCAGTTTCTCGGGCTCTGGAAACACCATATATTTT. The chain is built from TRBV12-3 or TRBV12-4 and TRBJ1-3; no clear D. The length of the CDR3 is 14 residues. V lost 3 bases and J lost 0, with 6 bases in between.

CDR3 protein: CASSSPGQVYGYTF. CDR3 in DNA: TGTGCCAGCAGCTCTCCGGGACAGGTCTATGGCTACACCTTC. The chain couples TRBV7-9 to TRBJ1-2; 8 bases are shared with TRBD1. V shed 4 bases, J shed 4 bases, and the junction held 5 bases outside the gene matches. This CDR3 has 14 amino acids. From germline, CDR1 is SEHNR and CDR2 FQNEAQ (reference sequence).

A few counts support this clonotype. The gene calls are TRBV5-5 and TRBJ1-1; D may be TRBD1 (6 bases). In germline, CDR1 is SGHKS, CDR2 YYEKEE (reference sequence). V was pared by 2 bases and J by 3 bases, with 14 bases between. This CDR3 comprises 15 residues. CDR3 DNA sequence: TGTGCCAGCAGCTTACTAAACAGGGATTACACTGAAGCTTTCTTT. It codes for CASSLLNRDYTEAFF.

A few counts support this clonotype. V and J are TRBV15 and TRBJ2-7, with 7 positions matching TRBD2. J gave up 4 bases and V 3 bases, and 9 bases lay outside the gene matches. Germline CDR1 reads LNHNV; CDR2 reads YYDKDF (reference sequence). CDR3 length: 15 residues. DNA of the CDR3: TGTGCCACCAGCAGGGACCCGGGTAGCGGGTACGAGCAGTACTTC. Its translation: CATSRDPGSGYEQYF. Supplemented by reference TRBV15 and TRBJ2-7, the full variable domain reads DAMVIQNPRYQVTQFGKPVTLSCSQTLNHNVMYWYQQKSSQAPKLLFHYYDKDFNNEADTPDNFQSRRPNTSFCFLDIRSPGLGDTAMYLCATSRDPGSGYEQYFGPGTRLTVT.

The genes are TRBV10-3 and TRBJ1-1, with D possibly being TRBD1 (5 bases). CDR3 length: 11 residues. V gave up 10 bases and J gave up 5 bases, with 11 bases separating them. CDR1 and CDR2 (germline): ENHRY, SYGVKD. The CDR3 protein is CATGGGTEAFF. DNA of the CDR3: TGTGCCACAGGCGGGGGTACTGAAGCTTTCTTT.

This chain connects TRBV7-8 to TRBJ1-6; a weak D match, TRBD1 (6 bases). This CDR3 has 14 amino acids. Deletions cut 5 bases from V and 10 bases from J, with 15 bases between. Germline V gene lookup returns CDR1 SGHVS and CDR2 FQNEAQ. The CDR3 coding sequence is TGTGCCAGCAGCCTACAGGGAATCCGGTCACCCCTCCACTTT. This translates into CASSLQGIRSPLHF.

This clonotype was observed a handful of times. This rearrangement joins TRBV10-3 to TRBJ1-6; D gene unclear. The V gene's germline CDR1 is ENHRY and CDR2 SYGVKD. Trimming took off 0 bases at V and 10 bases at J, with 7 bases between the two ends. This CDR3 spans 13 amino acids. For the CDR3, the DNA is TGTGCCATCAGTGAGTCGGGCGGGTCACCCCTCCACTTT. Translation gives CAISESGGSPLHF.

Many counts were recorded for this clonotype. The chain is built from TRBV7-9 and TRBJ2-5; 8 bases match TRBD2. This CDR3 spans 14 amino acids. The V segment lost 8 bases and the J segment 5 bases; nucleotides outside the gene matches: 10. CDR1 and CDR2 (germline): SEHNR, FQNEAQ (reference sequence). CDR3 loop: CASPPTGGSETQYF. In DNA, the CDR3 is TGTGCCAGCCCCCCAACGGGAGGGTCGGAGACCCAGTACTTC.

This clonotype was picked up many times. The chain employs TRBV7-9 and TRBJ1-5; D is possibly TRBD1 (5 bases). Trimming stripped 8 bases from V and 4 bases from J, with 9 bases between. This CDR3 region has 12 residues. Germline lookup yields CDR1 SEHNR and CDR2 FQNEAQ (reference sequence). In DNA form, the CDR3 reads TGTGCCAGCTCTGCAGGGAATCAGCCCCAGCATTTT. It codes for CASSAGNQPQHF.

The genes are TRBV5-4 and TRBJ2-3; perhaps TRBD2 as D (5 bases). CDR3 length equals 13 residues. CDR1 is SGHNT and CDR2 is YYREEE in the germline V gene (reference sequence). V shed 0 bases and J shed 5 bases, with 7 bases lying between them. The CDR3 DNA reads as TGTGCCAGCAGCTTGGGGACTCAAGATACGCAGTATTTT. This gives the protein CASSLGTQDTQYF.

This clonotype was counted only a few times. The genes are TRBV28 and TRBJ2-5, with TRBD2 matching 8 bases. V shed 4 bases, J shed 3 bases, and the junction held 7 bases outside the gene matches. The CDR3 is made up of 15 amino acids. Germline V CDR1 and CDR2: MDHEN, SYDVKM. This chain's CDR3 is CASSSPLAVKETQYF. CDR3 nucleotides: TGTGCCAGCAGTTCCCCACTAGCGGTAAAAGAGACCCAGTACTTC.

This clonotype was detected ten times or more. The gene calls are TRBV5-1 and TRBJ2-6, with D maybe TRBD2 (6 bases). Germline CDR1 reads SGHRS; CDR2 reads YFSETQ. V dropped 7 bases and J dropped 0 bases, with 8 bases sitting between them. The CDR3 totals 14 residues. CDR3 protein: CASRRDSGANVLTF. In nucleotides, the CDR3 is TGCGCCAGCCGGCGGGACTCTGGGGCCAACGTCCTGACTTTC.